The rows below give T cell receptor beta chains drawn from one sample of a study of T-cell reconstitution after alpha-beta-depleted transplantation in children. TCRdb re-called the PCR reads with MiXCR, one entry per CDR3 protein. This table has approximately 490,000 distinct CDR3 sequences, around 12% appearing once. Specimen: PBMCs from the stem cell graft donor, collected from the stem cell graft. The receptors stem from a human donor who donated a stem cell graft to a child with combined immunodeficiency. CDR3s include the opening cysteine and the closing phenylalanine or tryptophan. The D gene is left open where the match is weak. Rows may omit the clone size; those that give it use once, few, many or a size class.

j_call: TRBJ1-1; d_call: NA; clone_size: many; v_call: TRBV7-6; cdr3_aa: CASSLSFGRDADEAFF; cdr3_nt: TGTGCCAGCAGCTTAAGCTTCGGGAGGGACGCAGATGAAGCTTTCTTT
j_call: TRBJ2-4; d_call: NA; clone_size: many; v_call: TRBV12-3/TRBV12-4; cdr3_aa: CASSLQGGGKNIQYF; cdr3_nt: TGTGCCAGCAGTCTCCAGGGGGGTGGCAAAAACATTCAGTACTTC
j_call: TRBJ2-5; d_call: TRBD1; clone_size: many; v_call: TRBV12-3/TRBV12-4; cdr3_aa: CASSSGTGLHRETQYF; cdr3_nt: TGTGCCAGCAGTTCTGGGACAGGGTTGCATCGGGAGACCCAGTACTTC
j_call: TRBJ2-2; d_call: NA; clone_size: many; v_call: TRBV7-9; cdr3_aa: CASRPRGSANTGELFF; cdr3_nt: TGTGCCAGCAGACCCAGGGGTTCCGCGAACACCGGGGAGCTGTTTTTT
j_call: TRBJ2-7; d_call: NA; clone_size: NA; v_call: TRBV7-9; cdr3_aa: CASSSRKENYEQYF; cdr3_nt: TGTGCCAGCAGCTCTAGAAAAGAAAACTACGAGCAGTACTTC
j_call: TRBJ2-7; d_call: NA; clone_size: NA; v_call: TRBV12-3/TRBV12-4; cdr3_aa: CASSLGYQGSYEQYF; cdr3_nt: TGTGCCAGCAGTTTAGGGTACCAGGGCTCCTACGAGCAGTACTTC
j_call: TRBJ2-3; d_call: NA; clone_size: few; v_call: TRBV7-9; cdr3_aa: CASSYGTPDTQYF; cdr3_nt: TGTGCCAGCAGCTACGGGACCCCAGATACGCAGTATTTT
j_call: TRBJ1-2; d_call: NA; clone_size: many; v_call: TRBV9; cdr3_aa: CASSAQGFGYTF; cdr3_nt: TGTGCCAGCAGCGCACAAGGCTTTGGCTACACCTTC
j_call: TRBJ2-3; d_call: NA; clone_size: few; v_call: TRBV5-1; cdr3_aa: CASSLGSSTSADTQYF; cdr3_nt: TGCGCCAGCAGCTTGGGTAGTTCAACCTCAGCAGATACGCAGTATTTT
j_call: TRBJ1-1; d_call: NA; clone_size: NA; v_call: TRBV6-2/TRBV6-3; cdr3_aa: CASSRRSGRNTEAFF; cdr3_nt: TGTGCCAGCAGTCGCCGAAGCGGACGGAACACTGAAGCTTTCTTT
j_call: TRBJ2-7; d_call: NA; clone_size: NA; v_call: TRBV2; cdr3_aa: CASSVIEQYF; cdr3_nt: TGTGCCAGCAGTGTGATAGAGCAGTACTTC
j_call: TRBJ2-3; d_call: TRBD2; clone_size: NA; v_call: TRBV12-3/TRBV12-4; cdr3_aa: CASSDLAGGPTDTQYF; cdr3_nt: TGTGCCAGCAGCGATCTAGCGGGGGGCCCCACAGATACGCAGTATTTT
j_call: TRBJ2-7; d_call: NA; clone_size: NA; v_call: TRBV6-5; cdr3_aa: CATLGGYEQYF; cdr3_nt: TGTGCCACCTTAGGGGGCTACGAGCAGTACTTC
j_call: TRBJ2-2; d_call: NA; clone_size: many; v_call: TRBV6-2/TRBV6-3; cdr3_aa: CASSYSSPGELFF; cdr3_nt: TGTGCCAGCAGTTACTCTAGCCCCGGGGAGCTGTTTTTT
j_call: TRBJ2-5; d_call: TRBD1; clone_size: NA; v_call: TRBV6-1; cdr3_aa: CASNSRGNQETQYF; cdr3_nt: TGTGCCAGCAACAGCAGGGGGAACCAAGAGACCCAGTACTTC
j_call: TRBJ2-3; d_call: NA; clone_size: few; v_call: TRBV6-5; cdr3_aa: CASSYFEGQADTQYF; cdr3_nt: TGTGCCAGCAGTTACTTCGAGGGACAAGCAGATACGCAGTATTTT
j_call: TRBJ1-5; d_call: NA; clone_size: few; v_call: TRBV12-3/TRBV12-4; cdr3_aa: CASSPSGASNQPQHF; cdr3_nt: TGTGCCAGCAGTCCCTCGGGGGCCAGCAATCAGCCCCAGCATTTT
j_call: TRBJ2-3; d_call: TRBD2; clone_size: NA; v_call: TRBV5-8; cdr3_aa: CASSFFTSGDAQYF; cdr3_nt: TGTGCCAGCAGCTTTTTTACTAGCGGAGATGCGCAGTATTTT
j_call: TRBJ2-1; d_call: NA; clone_size: few; v_call: TRBV29-1; cdr3_aa: CSVEIRGGLANEQFF; cdr3_nt: TGCAGCGTTGAGATCAGGGGAGGGCTTGCCAATGAGCAGTTCTTC
j_call: TRBJ2-5; d_call: TRBD2; clone_size: many; v_call: TRBV9; cdr3_aa: CASSPRAGDYETQYF; cdr3_nt: TGTGCCAGCAGCCCCAGAGCGGGAGACTATGAGACCCAGTACTTC
j_call: TRBJ2-2; d_call: TRBD1; clone_size: many; v_call: TRBV29-1; cdr3_aa: CSVLQGANIGPGELFF; cdr3_nt: TGCAGCGTCCTACAGGGGGCGAATATAGGGCCCGGGGAGCTGTTTTTT
j_call: TRBJ2-2; d_call: NA; clone_size: few; v_call: TRBV6-2/TRBV6-3; cdr3_aa: CASSLGSLTRELFF; cdr3_nt: TGTGCCAGCAGCCTGGGGTCTCTTACCAGGGAGCTGTTTTTT
j_call: TRBJ2-1; d_call: NA; clone_size: many; v_call: TRBV4-3; cdr3_aa: CASSPDVWGEQFF; cdr3_nt: TGCGCCAGCAGCCCGGATGTGTGGGGTGAGCAGTTCTTC
j_call: TRBJ2-1; d_call: TRBD2; clone_size: many; v_call: TRBV12-3/TRBV12-4; cdr3_aa: CASSGTSGTPSSYNEQFF; cdr3_nt: TGTGCCAGCAGCGGGACTAGCGGGACCCCGAGCTCCTACAATGAGCAGTTCTTC
j_call: TRBJ2-7; d_call: TRBD2; clone_size: NA; v_call: TRBV6-2/TRBV6-3; cdr3_aa: CASSYSGRAGDYEQYF; cdr3_nt: TGTGCCAGCAGTTACTCGGGAAGAGCGGGAGACTACGAGCAGTACTTC
j_call: TRBJ2-4; d_call: NA; clone_size: NA; v_call: TRBV11-3; cdr3_aa: CASSLSRGNIQYF; cdr3_nt: TGTGCCAGCAGCTTATCGAGGGGAAACATTCAGTACTTC
j_call: TRBJ1-1; d_call: NA; clone_size: many; v_call: TRBV20-1; cdr3_aa: CSAPGRGADTEAFF; cdr3_nt: TGCAGTGCCCCCGGGCGGGGGGCGGACACTGAAGCTTTCTTT
j_call: TRBJ1-1; d_call: TRBD1; clone_size: many; v_call: TRBV12-3/TRBV12-4; cdr3_aa: CASSLAPGGKRTEAFF; cdr3_nt: TGTGCCAGCAGTTTAGCCCCAGGGGGAAAGAGGACTGAAGCTTTCTTT